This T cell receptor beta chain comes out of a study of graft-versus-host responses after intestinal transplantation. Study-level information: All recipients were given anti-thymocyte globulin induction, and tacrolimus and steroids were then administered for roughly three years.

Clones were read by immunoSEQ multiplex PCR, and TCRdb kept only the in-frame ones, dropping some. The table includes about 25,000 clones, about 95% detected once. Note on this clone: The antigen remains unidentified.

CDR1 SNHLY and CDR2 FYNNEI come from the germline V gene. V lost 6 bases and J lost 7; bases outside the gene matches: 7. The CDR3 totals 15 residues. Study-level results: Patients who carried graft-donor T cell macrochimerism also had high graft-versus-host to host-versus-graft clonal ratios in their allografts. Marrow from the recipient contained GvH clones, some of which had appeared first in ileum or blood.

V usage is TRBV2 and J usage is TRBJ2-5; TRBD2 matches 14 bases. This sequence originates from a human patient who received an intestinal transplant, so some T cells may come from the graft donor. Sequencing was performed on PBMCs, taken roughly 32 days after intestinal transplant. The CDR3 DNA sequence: TGTGCCAGCAGGGGACTAGCGGGAGTCTACGGGACCCAGTACTTC. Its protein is CASRGLAGVYGTQYF.